This T cell receptor (beta chain) was documented in a study of blood T cell repertoires in COVID-19. The overall study: Samples taken during acute and convalescent COVID-19 were collected in the United States, Italy and Spain. PBMCs, B-cell-depleted T cells, or T cells were the source of the cDNA or gDNA that made up the material.

A Seattle source enrolled patients during active infection and followed them longitudinally. With 0 bases removed from V and 4 bases from J, the gap between germline ends came to 14 bases. The germline gives CDR1 SGHVS, CDR2 FQNEAQ. CDR3 length: 16 amino acids. Methods used by the authors: The assay estimated nucleated cells by amplifying reference gene primers. The protocol was immunoSEQ multiplex PCR, while the TCRdb copy is restricted to in-frame clones and leaves out a portion. Clone size and the V and J calls come from that table; the DNA yielded D and trimming. The sample lists fewer than 500,000 clones; roughly 90% were seen once.

The rearrangement uses TRBV7-8 and TRBJ2-3; maybe TRBD1 (5 bases). The sequencing sample was made of peripheral blood. The sequence was obtained from a man younger than 30 with COVID-19, enrolled during active disease. The chain's CDR3 is CASSLAVSRRADTQYF. For the CDR3, the DNA is TGTGCCAGCAGCTTAGCGGTCAGCCGCAGGGCAGATACGCAGTATTTT.